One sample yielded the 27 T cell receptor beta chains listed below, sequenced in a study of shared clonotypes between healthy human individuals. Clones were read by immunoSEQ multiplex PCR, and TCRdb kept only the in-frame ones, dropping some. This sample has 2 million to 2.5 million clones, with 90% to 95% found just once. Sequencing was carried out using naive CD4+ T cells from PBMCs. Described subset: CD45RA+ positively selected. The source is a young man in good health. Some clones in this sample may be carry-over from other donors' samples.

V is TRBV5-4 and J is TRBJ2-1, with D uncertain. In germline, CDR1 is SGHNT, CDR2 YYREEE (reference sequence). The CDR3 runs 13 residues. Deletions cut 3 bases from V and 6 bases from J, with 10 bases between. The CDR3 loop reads CASSSGDSNEQFF. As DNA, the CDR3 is TGTGCCAGCAGCTCCGGCGATAGCAATGAGCAGTTCTTC.

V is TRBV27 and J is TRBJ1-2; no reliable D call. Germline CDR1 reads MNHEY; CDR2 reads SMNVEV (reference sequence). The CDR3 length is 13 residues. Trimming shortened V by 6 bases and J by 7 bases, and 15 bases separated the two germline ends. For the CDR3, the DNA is TGTGCCAGCAGCCCCCGGATCGCGGGTGGCTACACCTTC. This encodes CASSPRIAGGYTF.

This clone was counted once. The CDR3, as DNA: TGTGCCAGCAGCTCTACAGGTTATGGCTACACCTTC. It codes for CASSSTGYGYTF. The chain employs TRBV7-2 and TRBJ1-2, with a weak D call TRBD1 (5 bases). With 4 bases removed from V and 5 bases from J, the gap between germline ends came to 8 bases. The CDR3 has 12 residues. Germline V gene sequence: CDR1 SGHTA, CDR2 FQGNSA.

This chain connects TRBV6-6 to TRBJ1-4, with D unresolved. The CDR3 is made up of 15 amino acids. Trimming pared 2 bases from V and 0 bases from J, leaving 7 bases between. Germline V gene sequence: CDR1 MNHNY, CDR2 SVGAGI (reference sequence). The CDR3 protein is CASSYEQTTNEKLFF. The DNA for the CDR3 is TGTGCCAGCAGTTACGAACAAACAACTAATGAAAAACTGTTTTTT.

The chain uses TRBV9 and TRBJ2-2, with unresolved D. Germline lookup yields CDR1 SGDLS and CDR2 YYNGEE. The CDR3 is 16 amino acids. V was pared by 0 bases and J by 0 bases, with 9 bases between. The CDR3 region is CASSVGVASNTGELFF. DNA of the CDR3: TGTGCCAGCAGCGTAGGGGTAGCCTCGAACACCGGGGAGCTGTTTTTT.

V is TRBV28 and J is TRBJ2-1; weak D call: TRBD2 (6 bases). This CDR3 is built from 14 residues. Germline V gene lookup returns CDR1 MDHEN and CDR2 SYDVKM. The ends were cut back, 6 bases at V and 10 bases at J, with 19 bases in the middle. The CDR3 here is CASSLPSSVGEQFF. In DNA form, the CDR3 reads TGTGCCAGCAGCCTCCCGTCTAGCGTCGGAGAGCAGTTCTTC.

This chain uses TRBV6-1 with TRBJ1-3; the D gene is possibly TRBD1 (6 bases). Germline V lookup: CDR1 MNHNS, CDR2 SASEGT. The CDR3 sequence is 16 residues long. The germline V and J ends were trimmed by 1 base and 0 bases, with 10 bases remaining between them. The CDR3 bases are TGTGCCAGCAGTGAAGGTCCGGACAGCTCTGGAAACACCATATATTTT. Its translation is CASSEGPDSSGNTIYF.

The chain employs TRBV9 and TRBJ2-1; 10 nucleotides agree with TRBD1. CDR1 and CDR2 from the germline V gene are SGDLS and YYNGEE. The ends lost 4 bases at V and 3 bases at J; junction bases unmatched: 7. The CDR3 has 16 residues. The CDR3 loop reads CASSSRDRGYYNEQFF. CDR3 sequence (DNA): TGTGCCAGCAGCTCGAGGGACAGGGGATACTACAATGAGCAGTTCTTC.

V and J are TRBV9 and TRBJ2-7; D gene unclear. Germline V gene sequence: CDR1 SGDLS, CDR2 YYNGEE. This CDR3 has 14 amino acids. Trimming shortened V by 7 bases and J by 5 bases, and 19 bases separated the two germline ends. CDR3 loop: CASSSDLFSNEQYF. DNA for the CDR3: TGTGCCAGCTCCTCAGATCTGTTCTCGAACGAGCAGTACTTC.

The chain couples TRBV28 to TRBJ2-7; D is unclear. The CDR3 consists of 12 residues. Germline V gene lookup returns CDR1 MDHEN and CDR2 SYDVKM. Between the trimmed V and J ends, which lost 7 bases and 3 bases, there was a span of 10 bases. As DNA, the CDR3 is TGTGCCAGCAAATCGGGCTACTACGAGCAGTACTTC. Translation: CASKSGYYEQYF. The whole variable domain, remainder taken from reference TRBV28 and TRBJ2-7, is DVKVTQSSRYLVKRTGEKVFLECVQDMDHENMFWYRQDPGLGLRLIYFSYDVKMKEKGDIPEGYSVSREKKERFSLILESASTNQTSMYLCASKSGYYEQYFGPGTRLTVT.

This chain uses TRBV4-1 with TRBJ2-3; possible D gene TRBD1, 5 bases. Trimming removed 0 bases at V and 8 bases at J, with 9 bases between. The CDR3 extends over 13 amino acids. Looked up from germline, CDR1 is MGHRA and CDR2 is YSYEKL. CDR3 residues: CASSQEDTGTQYF. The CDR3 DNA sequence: TGCGCCAGCAGCCAAGAGGACACCGGTACGCAGTATTTT.

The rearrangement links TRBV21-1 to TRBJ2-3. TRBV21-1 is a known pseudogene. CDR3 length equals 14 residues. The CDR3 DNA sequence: TGTGCCAGCAGCCTAGCGAGGGGGACAGATACGCAGTATTTT. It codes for CASSLARGTDTQYF.

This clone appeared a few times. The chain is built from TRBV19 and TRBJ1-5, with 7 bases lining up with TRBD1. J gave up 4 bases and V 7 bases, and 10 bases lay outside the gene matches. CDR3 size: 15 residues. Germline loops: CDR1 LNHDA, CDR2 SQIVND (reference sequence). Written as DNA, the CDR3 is TGTGCCAGTAACCGCCCGGGACAGCTAAATCAGCCCCAGCATTTT. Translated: CASNRPGQLNQPQHF.

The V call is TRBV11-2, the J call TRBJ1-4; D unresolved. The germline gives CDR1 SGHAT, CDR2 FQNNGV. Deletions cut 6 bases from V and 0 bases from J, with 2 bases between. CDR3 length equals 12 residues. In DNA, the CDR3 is TGTGCCAGCAGTACAACTAATGAAAAACTGTTTTTT. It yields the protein CASSTTNEKLFF. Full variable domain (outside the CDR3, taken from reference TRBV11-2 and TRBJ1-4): EAGVAQSPRYKIIEKRQSVAFWCNPISGHATLYWYQQILGQGPKLLIQFQNNGVVDDSQLPKDRFSAERLKGVDSTLKIQPAKLEDSAVYLCASSTTNEKLFFGSGTQLSVL.

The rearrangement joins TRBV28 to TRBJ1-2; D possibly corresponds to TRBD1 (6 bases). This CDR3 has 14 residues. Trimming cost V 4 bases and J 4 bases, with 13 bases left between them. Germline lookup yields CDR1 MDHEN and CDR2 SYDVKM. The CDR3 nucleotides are TGTGCCAGCAGTTCCCCGGGGACACGCTATGGCTACACCTTC. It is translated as CASSSPGTRYGYTF.

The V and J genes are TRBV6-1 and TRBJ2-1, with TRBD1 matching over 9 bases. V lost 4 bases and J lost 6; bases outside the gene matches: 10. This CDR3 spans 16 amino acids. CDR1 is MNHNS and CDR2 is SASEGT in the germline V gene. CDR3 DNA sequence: TGTGCCAGCAGTGCTCACCGGACAGGGGCAGGCAATGAGCAGTTCTTC. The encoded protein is CASSAHRTGAGNEQFF.

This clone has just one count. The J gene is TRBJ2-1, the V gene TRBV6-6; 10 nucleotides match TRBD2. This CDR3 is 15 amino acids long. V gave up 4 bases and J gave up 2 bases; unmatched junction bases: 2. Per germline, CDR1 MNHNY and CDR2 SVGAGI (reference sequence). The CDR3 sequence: CASSSSGRAYNEQFF. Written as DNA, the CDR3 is TGTGCCAGCAGTTCCAGCGGGAGGGCCTACAATGAGCAGTTCTTC.

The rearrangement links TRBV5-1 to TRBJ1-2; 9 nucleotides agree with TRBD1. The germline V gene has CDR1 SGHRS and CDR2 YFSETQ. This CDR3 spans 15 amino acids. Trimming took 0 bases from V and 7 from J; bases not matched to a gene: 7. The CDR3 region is CASSLEGQGVGGYTF. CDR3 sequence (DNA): TGCGCCAGCAGCTTGGAGGGACAGGGAGTTGGTGGCTACACCTTC.

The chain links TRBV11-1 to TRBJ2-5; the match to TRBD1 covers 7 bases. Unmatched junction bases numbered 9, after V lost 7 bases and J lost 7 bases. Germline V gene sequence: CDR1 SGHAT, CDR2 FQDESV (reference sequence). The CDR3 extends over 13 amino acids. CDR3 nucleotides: TGTGCCAGCACCCCGACAGGGTCTTGGACCCAGTACTTC. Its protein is CASTPTGSWTQYF. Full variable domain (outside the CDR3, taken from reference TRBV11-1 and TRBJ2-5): EAEVAQSPRYKITEKSQAVAFWCDPISGHATLYWYRQILGQGPELLVQFQDESVVDDSQLPKDRFSAERLKGVDSTLKIQPAELGDSAMYLCASTPTGSWTQYFGPGTRLLVL.

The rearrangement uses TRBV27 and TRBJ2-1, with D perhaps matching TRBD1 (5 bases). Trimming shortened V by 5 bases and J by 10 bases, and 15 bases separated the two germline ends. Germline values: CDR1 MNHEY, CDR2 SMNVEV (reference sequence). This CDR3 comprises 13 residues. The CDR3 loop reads CASSPGPGQEQFF. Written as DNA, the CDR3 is TGTGCCAGCAGTCCCGGGCCAGGGCAAGAGCAGTTCTTC.

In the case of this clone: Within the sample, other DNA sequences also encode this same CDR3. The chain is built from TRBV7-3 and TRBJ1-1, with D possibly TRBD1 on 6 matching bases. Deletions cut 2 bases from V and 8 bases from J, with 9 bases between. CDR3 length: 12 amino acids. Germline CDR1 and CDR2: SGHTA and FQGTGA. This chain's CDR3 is CASSLVGGEAFF. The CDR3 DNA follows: TGTGCCAGCAGCTTAGTTGGGGGCGAAGCTTTCTTT. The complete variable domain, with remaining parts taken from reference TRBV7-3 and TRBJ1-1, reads GAGVSQTPSNKVTEKGKYVELRCDPISGHTALYWYRQSLGQGPEFLIYFQGTGAADDSGLPNDRFFAVRPEGSVSTLKIQRTERGDSAVYLCASSLVGGEAFFGQGTRLTVV.

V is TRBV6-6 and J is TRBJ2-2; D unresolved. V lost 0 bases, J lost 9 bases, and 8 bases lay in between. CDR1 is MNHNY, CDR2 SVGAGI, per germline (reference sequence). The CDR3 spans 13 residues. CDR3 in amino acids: CASSYSISRELFF. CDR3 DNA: TGTGCCAGCAGTTACTCTATCTCGCGGGAGCTGTTTTTT.

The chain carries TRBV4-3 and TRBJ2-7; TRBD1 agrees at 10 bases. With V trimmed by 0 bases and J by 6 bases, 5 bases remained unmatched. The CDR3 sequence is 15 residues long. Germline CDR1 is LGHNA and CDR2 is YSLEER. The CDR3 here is CASSQEEGQGREQYF. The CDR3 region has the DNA TGCGCCAGCAGCCAAGAAGAGGGACAGGGGCGCGAGCAGTACTTC.

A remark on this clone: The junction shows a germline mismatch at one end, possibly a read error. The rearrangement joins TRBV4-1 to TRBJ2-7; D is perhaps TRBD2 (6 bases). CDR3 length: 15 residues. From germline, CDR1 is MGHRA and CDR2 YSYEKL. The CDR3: CASRQGDSLSYEQYF. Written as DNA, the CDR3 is TGCGCCAGCAGACAAGGGGACTCACTCAGCTACGAGCAGTACTTC.

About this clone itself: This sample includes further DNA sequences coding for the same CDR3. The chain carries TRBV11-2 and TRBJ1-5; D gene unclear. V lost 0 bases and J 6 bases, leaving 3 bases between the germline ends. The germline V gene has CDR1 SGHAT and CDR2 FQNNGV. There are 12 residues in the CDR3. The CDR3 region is CASSLEGQPQHF. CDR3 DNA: TGTGCCAGCAGCTTAGAAGGTCAGCCCCAGCATTTT.

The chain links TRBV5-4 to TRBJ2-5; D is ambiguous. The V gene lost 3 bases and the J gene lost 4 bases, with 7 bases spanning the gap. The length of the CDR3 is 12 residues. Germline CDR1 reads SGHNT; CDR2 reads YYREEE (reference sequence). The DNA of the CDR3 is TGTGCCAGCAGCTCAAGTAGAGAGACCCAGTACTTC. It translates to CASSSSRETQYF. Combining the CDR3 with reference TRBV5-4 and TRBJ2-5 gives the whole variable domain ETGVTQSPTHLIKTRGQQVTLRCSSQSGHNTVSWYQQALGQGPQFIFQYYREEENGRGNFPPRFSGLQFPNYSSELNVNALELDDSALYLCASSSSRETQYFGPGTRLLVL.

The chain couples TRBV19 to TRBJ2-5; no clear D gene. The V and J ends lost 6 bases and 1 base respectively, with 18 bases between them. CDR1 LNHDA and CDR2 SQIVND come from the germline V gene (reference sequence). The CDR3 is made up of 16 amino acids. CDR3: CASRDSKRWGQETQYF. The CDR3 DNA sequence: TGTGCCAGTAGAGATAGTAAGAGATGGGGCCAAGAGACCCAGTACTTC.